This T cell receptor (beta chain) was obtained from a study of metastatic and nonmetastatic thyroid tumors. Overall study: Both malignant and benign thyroid patients supplied peripheral blood and tumor or nodule tissue samples, across which the repertoires of these patients were then compared.

Concerning this clone itself: The sample has other DNA sequences that encode this CDR3 too.

Thyroid surgery took place with no prior treatment in any patient. Using MiXCR, TCRdb re-called clones from the PCR reads. The top ten clones hold 13% to 15% of a sample with 25,000 to 30,000 clones, 20% to 25% of them seen once. V shed 5 bases and J shed 7 bases, with 15 bases lying between them. The CDR3 contains 14 residues. Germline V gene data show CDR1 as DFQATT and CDR2 as SNEGSKA (reference sequence). The sequence was collected from a female donor with papillary thyroid cancer or a benign thyroid nodule (not recorded which). Some clones in this sample may be carry-over from other donors' samples. Sequencing input: blood. This chain connects TRBV20-1 to TRBJ1-6, with D possibly matching TRBD1 (6 bases). DNA for the CDR3: TGCAGTGCTTACCTGACAGGAGACAATTCACCCCTCCACTTT. It encodes CSAYLTGDNSPLHF.